Below are 10 T cell receptor beta chains sequenced from a single sample in a study of blood T cell repertoires in COVID-19. Profiled with immunoSEQ multiplex PCR; TCRdb holds only in-frame clones, not every one. The profile shows some 240,000 clones, 84% of them singletons. What was sequenced was peripheral blood. The source of these receptors is a woman aged 40 to 55 who had recovered from COVID-19.

The chain has TRBV7-2 and TRBJ2-3; D is ambiguous. The germline gives CDR1 SGHTA, CDR2 FQGNSA. Deletions cut 3 bases from V and 2 bases from J, with 9 bases between. This CDR3 is 14 amino acids long. The DNA of the CDR3 is TGTGCCAGCAGCTTCTCGGGTTCCACAGATACGCAGTATTTT. Translated, it gives CASSFSGSTDTQYF.

The J gene is TRBJ1-1, the V gene TRBV5-5, with 8 bases aligning to TRBD1. Germline assignment: CDR1 SGHKS and CDR2 YYEKEE (reference sequence). The junction had 3 bases not matched to a gene; V was cut back by 1 base and J by 1 base. This CDR3 has 15 amino acids. The CDR3 DNA reads as TGTGCCAGCAGCTTGACTGGGACAGGGAACACTGAAGCTTTCTTT. It codes for CASSLTGTGNTEAFF.

The chain carries TRBV10-3 and TRBJ2-2, with D perhaps TRBD2 (6 bases). Per germline, CDR1 ENHRY and CDR2 SYGVKD. V lost 7 bases and J lost 6, with 15 bases in between. The CDR3 is 14 amino acids. CDR3 region: CAITPLRGSGELFF. The CDR3 DNA reads TGTGCCATCACCCCCCTTCGGGGGTCCGGGGAGCTGTTTTTT.

The chain joins TRBV6-2 or TRBV6-3 to TRBJ2-3; tentative D call: TRBD1 (6 bases). Trimming took 5 bases from V and 10 from J, leaving 10 bases between them. Germline V lookup: CDR1 MNHEY, CDR2 SVGEGT. The CDR3 spans 11 residues. CDR3 residues: CASSRQAAQYF. The CDR3 DNA reads as TGTGCCAGCAGTCGACAGGCAGCGCAGTATTTT.

The chain couples TRBV7-9 to TRBJ2-1; 8 nucleotides line up with TRBD2. The CDR3 spans 12 residues. The germline V gene has CDR1 SEHNR and CDR2 FQNEAQ (reference sequence). CDR3 protein: CSDSGIYNEQFF. DNA of the CDR3: TGTTCGGATAGCGGGATCTACAATGAGCAGTTCTTC.

This clone appeared a single time. The chain has TRBV10-3 and TRBJ1-5, with 7 bases that match TRBD1. The CDR3 extends over 18 amino acids. Trimming at V came to 3 bases and at J to 2 bases, leaving 13 bases not matched to a gene. The germline gives CDR1 ENHRY, CDR2 SYGVKD. As DNA, the CDR3 is TGTGCCATCAGTGACTCCCCCGGGAGGGGGCGAGGCAATCAGCCCCAGCATTTT. This codes for CAISDSPGRGRGNQPQHF.

The rearrangement uses TRBV13 and TRBJ2-3; 13 nucleotides agree with TRBD2. The CDR3 sequence is 15 residues long. Losses at the gene ends were 6 bases for V and 5 bases for J; bases not matched to a gene: 5. CDR1 is PRHDT and CDR2 is FYEKMQ in the germline V gene (reference sequence). CDR3 sequence: CASSPTSGGQDTQYF. The DNA for the CDR3 is TGTGCCAGCAGTCCGACTAGCGGGGGGCAAGATACGCAGTATTTT.

The chain combines TRBV6-2 or TRBV6-3 with TRBJ1-1, with no clear D. V dropped 0 bases and J dropped 3 bases, with 8 bases sitting between them. The germline CDR1 and CDR2 sequences are MNHEY and SVGEGT. The CDR3 covers 14 residues. The CDR3 loop is CASSYSSEYTEAFF. The CDR3, as DNA: TGTGCCAGCAGTTACTCGAGCGAGTACACTGAAGCTTTCTTT.

The rearrangement uses TRBV7-9 and TRBJ2-5, with 11 bases identical to TRBD2. Germline-derived CDR1 and CDR2 are SEHNR and FQNEAQ (reference sequence). V gave up 2 bases and J gave up 5 bases; unmatched junction bases: 10. The CDR3 runs to 17 residues. The CDR3 sequence: CASSLQKRLAGGETQYF. In DNA, the CDR3 is TGTGCCAGCAGCTTACAGAAGCGTCTAGCGGGGGGTGAGACCCAGTACTTC.

CDR3 bases: TGTGCCAGCAGCTTAACAGGAGCCATTAACTATGGCTACACCTTC. Its translation: CASSLTGAINYGYTF. The chain carries TRBV7-9 and TRBJ1-2, with D perhaps TRBD1 (5 bases). V dropped 2 bases and J dropped 1 base, with 11 bases sitting between them. The CDR3 length is 15 residues. From germline, CDR1 is SEHNR and CDR2 FQNEAQ (reference sequence).